This is a list of T cell receptor beta chains from one sample in a study of response to subunit inactivated influenza vaccine. TCRdb reanalysed the RT-PCR reads using MiXCR and keeps one entry per CDR3 protein. The sample lists 600,000 to 850,000 distinct CDR3 sequences, less than 15% seen once, with 6.5% to 8% in the top ten. Material: PBMCs from blood, obtained 14 to 15 days before vaccination. Every receptor here comes from a man aged 50-60 years who received an inactivated influenza vaccine. Each CDR3 is given with its conserved first and last residue. Fields, in order: V gene, clone size, J gene, D gene, CDR3 DNA, CDR3 protein. A D gene is named only where the DNA matches it firmly. The size entry is marked missing in some rows and otherwise reads once, few, many or a size class.

v_call: TRBV20-1
clone_size: few
j_call: TRBJ2-7
d_call: .
cdr3_nt: TGCAGTCCCAAAACAGGGTACGAGCAGTACTTC
cdr3_aa: CSPKTGYEQYF

v_call: TRBV28
clone_size: .
j_call: TRBJ1-6
d_call: .
cdr3_nt: TGTGCCAGCAGTGTCACGGGGGATAATTCACCCCTCCACTTT
cdr3_aa: CASSVTGDNSPLHF

v_call: TRBV9
clone_size: .
j_call: TRBJ2-1
d_call: TRBD2
cdr3_nt: TGTGCCAGCAGCCAGGGGCTAGCGGGAGGAGGTGAGCAGTTCTTC
cdr3_aa: CASSQGLAGGGEQFF

v_call: TRBV30
clone_size: .
j_call: TRBJ1-4
d_call: .
cdr3_nt: TGTGCCTGGAGTGTTGACCGGAGGCGACTGTTTTTT
cdr3_aa: CAWSVDRRRLFF

v_call: TRBV29-1
clone_size: .
j_call: TRBJ2-2
d_call: .
cdr3_nt: TGCAGCGTTGAAAACGGGGAGCTGTTTTTT
cdr3_aa: CSVENGELFF

v_call: TRBV11-1
clone_size: many
j_call: TRBJ2-1
d_call: .
cdr3_nt: TGTGCCAGCAGCCCCGGCCGTGGGGTCCTACCGTCCTACAATGAGCAGTTCTTC
cdr3_aa: CASSPGRGVLPSYNEQFF

v_call: TRBV29-1
clone_size: .
j_call: TRBJ2-7
d_call: TRBD1
cdr3_nt: TGCAGCGCGATTGACAGGGGGGATGAGCAGTACTTC
cdr3_aa: CSAIDRGDEQYF

v_call: TRBV27
clone_size: few
j_call: TRBJ2-2
d_call: .
cdr3_nt: TGTGCCAGCAGTTTAGGGTTCTCCGGGGAGCTGTTTTTT
cdr3_aa: CASSLGFSGELFF

v_call: TRBV5-1
clone_size: few
j_call: TRBJ1-4
d_call: TRBD1
cdr3_nt: TGCGCCAGCAGCTTGGCCAGGGGGGGAAAACTGTTTTTT
cdr3_aa: CASSLARGGKLFF

v_call: TRBV7-8
clone_size: many
j_call: TRBJ2-7
d_call: .
cdr3_nt: TGTGCCAGTCTTAAGGGAGGGGGCTACGAGCAGTACTTC
cdr3_aa: CASLKGGGYEQYF

v_call: TRBV29-1
clone_size: few
j_call: TRBJ2-1
d_call: .
cdr3_nt: TGCAGCGTTGACAGGGGGGAGAGGGACAATGAGCAGTTCTTC
cdr3_aa: CSVDRGERDNEQFF

v_call: TRBV28
clone_size: few
j_call: TRBJ2-7
d_call: .
cdr3_nt: TGTGCCAGGACGACCGTCCTTTACCACGAGCAGTACTTC
cdr3_aa: CARTTVLYHEQYF

v_call: TRBV5-1
clone_size: .
j_call: TRBJ2-5
d_call: TRBD2
cdr3_nt: TGCGCCAGCAGCTTGGGACTAGCACTCCAAGAGACCCAGTACTTC
cdr3_aa: CASSLGLALQETQYF

v_call: TRBV18
clone_size: .
j_call: TRBJ2-1
d_call: TRBD2
cdr3_nt: TGTGCCAGCTCACCACCGACTAGCGGCCGTGGGCAGTTCTTC
cdr3_aa: CASSPPTSGRGQFF

v_call: TRBV4-1
clone_size: .
j_call: TRBJ2-5
d_call: TRBD1
cdr3_nt: TGCGCCAGCAGCCAAGTCGAGGGGACAGAAGGAGCGACCCAGTACTTC
cdr3_aa: CASSQVEGTEGATQYF

v_call: TRBV29-1
clone_size: many
j_call: TRBJ2-1
d_call: .
cdr3_nt: TGCAGCGTTGTAGGCGCCCGCCATCAGTTCTTC
cdr3_aa: CSVVGARHQFF

v_call: TRBV2
clone_size: few
j_call: TRBJ1-5
d_call: TRBD1
cdr3_nt: TGTGCCAGCAGTAAGGACAGGGGGCAGCCCCAGCATTTT
cdr3_aa: CASSKDRGQPQHF

v_call: TRBV5-1
clone_size: few
j_call: TRBJ2-2
d_call: .
cdr3_nt: TGCGCCAGCAGCTGGGGGGCTTCCGCCGGGGAGCTGTTTTTT
cdr3_aa: CASSWGASAGELFF

v_call: TRBV2
clone_size: few
j_call: TRBJ1-1
d_call: .
cdr3_nt: TGTGCCAGCAGTGAAGTCGGTGAAGCTTTCTTT
cdr3_aa: CASSEVGEAFF

v_call: TRBV12-3/TRBV12-4
clone_size: few
j_call: TRBJ1-1
d_call: .
cdr3_nt: TGTGCCAGCAGCCATACAGGGCTCACTGAAGCTTTCTTT
cdr3_aa: CASSHTGLTEAFF

v_call: TRBV2
clone_size: few
j_call: TRBJ2-1
d_call: .
cdr3_nt: TGTGCCAGCAATCCGACAGGGAGGGTCTACAATGAGCAGTTCTTC
cdr3_aa: CASNPTGRVYNEQFF

v_call: TRBV2
clone_size: .
j_call: TRBJ2-3
d_call: .
cdr3_nt: TGTGCCAGCACCCGTTCCCTGGAGTTCAAAGATACGCAGTATTTT
cdr3_aa: CASTRSLEFKDTQYF

v_call: TRBV4-1
clone_size: .
j_call: TRBJ2-7
d_call: .
cdr3_nt: TGCGCCAGCAGCCAAGCTGACAGCTCTTTTTCCTACGAGCAGTACTTC
cdr3_aa: CASSQADSSFSYEQYF